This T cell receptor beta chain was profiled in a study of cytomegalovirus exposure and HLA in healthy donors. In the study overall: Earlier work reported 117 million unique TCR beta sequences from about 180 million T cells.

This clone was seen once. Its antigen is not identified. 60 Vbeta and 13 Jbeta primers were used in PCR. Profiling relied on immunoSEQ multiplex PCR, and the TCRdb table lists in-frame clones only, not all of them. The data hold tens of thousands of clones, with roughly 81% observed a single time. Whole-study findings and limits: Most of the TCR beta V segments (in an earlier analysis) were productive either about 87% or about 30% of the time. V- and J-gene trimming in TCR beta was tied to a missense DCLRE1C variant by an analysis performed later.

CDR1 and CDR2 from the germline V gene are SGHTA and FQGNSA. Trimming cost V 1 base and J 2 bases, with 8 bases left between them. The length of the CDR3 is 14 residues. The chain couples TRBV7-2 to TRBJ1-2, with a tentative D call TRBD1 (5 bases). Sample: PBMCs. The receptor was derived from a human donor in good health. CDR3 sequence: CASSLGRGNYGYTF. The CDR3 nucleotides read TGTGCCAGCAGCTTAGGTCGGGGGAACTATGGCTACACCTTC.